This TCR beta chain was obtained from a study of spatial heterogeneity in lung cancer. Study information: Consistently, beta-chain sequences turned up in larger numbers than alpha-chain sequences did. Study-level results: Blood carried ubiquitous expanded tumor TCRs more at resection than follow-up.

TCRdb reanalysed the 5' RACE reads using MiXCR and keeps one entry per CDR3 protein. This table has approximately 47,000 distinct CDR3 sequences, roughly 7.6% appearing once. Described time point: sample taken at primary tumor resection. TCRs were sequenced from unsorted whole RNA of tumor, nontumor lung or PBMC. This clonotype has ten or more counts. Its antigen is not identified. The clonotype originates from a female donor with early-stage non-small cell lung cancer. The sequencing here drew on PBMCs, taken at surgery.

The CDR3 DNA reads TGCAGCGTTGACCAGCTGAACACTGAAGCTTTCTTT. Translation: CSVDQLNTEAFF. The chain is built from TRBV29-1 and TRBJ1-1; D unresolved. CDR1 SQVTM and CDR2 ANQGSEA come from the germline V gene. V gave up 3 bases and J gave up 0 bases, with 5 bases separating them. The CDR3 runs to 12 residues.